This paragraph reports one T cell receptor (beta chain). This sample is drawn from a study of blood T cell repertoires in COVID-19. In the study overall: PBMCs, B-cell-depleted T cells, or T cells provided the cDNA or gDNA that made up the material.

The CDR3 has 14 residues. V dropped 4 bases and J dropped 6; count of bases not matched to a gene: 3. The assay was immunoSEQ multiplex PCR, and TCRdb's table has in-frame clones only and misses some. The sample includes around 230,000 clones, approximately 84% seen only once; the top ten take about 15%. This TCR came from a man between 40 and 49 years old who had recovered from COVID-19. The gene calls are TRBV5-3 and TRBJ1-4, with TRBD1 identical over 10 bases. TRBV5-3 is an ORF for which the function is uncertain. Sequencing was carried out using PBMCs or T cells enriched from blood (not recorded which). CDR3 protein: CARSAGQGYEKLFF. For the CDR3, the DNA is TGTGCCAGAAGCGCGGGACAGGGGTATGAAAAACTGTTTTTT.